A single sample is the source of the 32 T cell receptor beta chains below, sequenced in a study of breast tumors, draining lymph nodes, adjacent tissues. The lymph nodes were axillary draining lymph nodes from breast cancer patients. TCRdb reanalysed the multiplex PCR reads using MiXCR and keeps one entry per CDR3 protein. The sample lists nearly 200,000 distinct CDR3 sequences, around a third occurring once. The sample consisted of axillary lymph node tissue. These receptors originate from a female donor with breast cancer. Some clones in this sample may be carry-over from other donors' samples.

This clonotype has ten or more counts. The chain employs TRBV19 and TRBJ2-4, with TRBD1 matching over 8 bases. Germline loops: CDR1 LNHDA, CDR2 SQIVND (reference sequence). CDR3 size: 14 residues. V shed 3 bases and J 7 bases; nucleotides not matched to a gene: 5. CDR3 DNA sequence: TGTGCCAGTAGTATGGGGGGACAGGTGAACATTCAGTACTTC. Translated, it gives CASSMGGQVNIQYF. Drawing the rest from reference TRBV19 and TRBJ2-4, the complete variable domain is DGGITQSPKYLFRKEGQNVTLSCEQNLNHDAMYWYRQDPGQGLRLIYYSQIVNDFQKGDIAEGYSVSREKKESFPLTVTSAQKNPTAFYLCASSMGGQVNIQYFGAGTRLSVL.

To note about this clonotype: A much more abundant neighbour one base away suggests this may be a read error. This rearrangement joins TRBV14 to TRBJ2-5, with a possible D match to TRBD2 (6 bases). From germline, CDR1 is SGHDN and CDR2 FVKESK. The CDR3 runs 14 residues. The DNA for the CDR3 is TGTGCCAGCAGCCCGCTGAGTGGCGGGGAGACCCAGTCCTTC. It yields the protein CASSPLSGGETQSF. The full variable domain, in which reference TRBV14 and TRBJ2-5 provide the parts outside the CDR3, is EAGVTQFPSHSVIEKGQTVTLRCDPISGHDNLYWYRRVMGKEIKFLLHFVKESKQDESGMPNNRFLAERTGGTYSTLKVQPAELEDSGVYFCASSPLSGGETQSFGPGTRLLVL.

This clonotype has ten or more counts. The chain carries TRBV4-1 and TRBJ2-2; 9 positions match TRBD2. The junction had 9 bases not matched to a gene; V was cut back by 1 base and J by 6 bases. The CDR3 totals 17 residues. The germline gives CDR1 MGHRA, CDR2 YSYEKL. DNA of the CDR3: TGCGCCAGCAGCCAAGGCGGGAGGGCGGTCGGGGCCGGGGAGCTGTTTTTT. Amino acids: CASSQGGRAVGAGELFF.

The chain combines TRBV29-1 with TRBJ2-3, with TRBD2 identical over 8 bases. The CDR3 loop spans 14 amino acids. The germline V gene has CDR1 SQVTM and CDR2 ANQGSEA. Trimming at V came to 7 bases and at J to 11 bases, leaving 17 bases not matched to a gene. The CDR3 loop reads CSGYGGDGYNEQYF. In nucleotides, the CDR3 is TGCAGCGGATACGGGGGGGACGGCTACAATGAGCAGTATTTT.

Ten or more counts support this clonotype. The genes are TRBV2 and TRBJ1-5, with a possible D match to TRBD1 (6 bases). Per germline, CDR1 SNHLY and CDR2 FYNNEI. This CDR3 is 14 amino acids long. V gave up 3 bases and J gave up 6 bases, with 12 bases separating them. CDR3: CASSDRGGSQPQHF. The CDR3 coding sequence is TGTGCCAGCAGTGACAGGGGAGGGAGTCAGCCCCAGCATTTT.

This clonotype has ten or more counts. This chain links TRBV4-1 with TRBJ1-4; tentatively, D is TRBD1 (6 bases). Germline V gives CDR1 MGHRA, CDR2 YSYEKL. Trimming removed 5 bases at V and 5 bases at J, with 15 bases between. CDR3 size: 15 residues. This chain's CDR3 is CASSRQAMANEKLFF. The CDR3 nucleotides read TGCGCCAGCAGCAGACAGGCCATGGCAAATGAAAAACTGTTTTTT.

This clonotype has ten or more counts. This chain connects TRBV29-1 to TRBJ2-3, with D possibly matching TRBD2 (7 bases). V was pared by 4 bases and J by 2 bases, with 13 bases between. The CDR3 is 14 amino acids. The germline CDR1 and CDR2 sequences are SQVTM and ANQGSEA. The CDR3 nucleotides are TGCAGCGTTGCGAAAGGGGGGGCCACAGATACGCAGTATTTT. It specifies CSVAKGGATDTQYF.

This clonotype was seen more than once but under ten times. The gene calls are TRBV5-8 and TRBJ2-5; no definite D call. Trimming shortened V by 2 bases and J by 4 bases, and 9 bases separated the two germline ends. This CDR3 comprises 13 residues. Germline V CDR1 and CDR2: SGHTS, YDEGEE. For the CDR3, the DNA is TGTGCCAGCAGCTTTGAAGCGACAGAGACCCAGTACTTC. It codes for CASSFEATETQYF.

On this clonotype itself: The DNA is omitted, as the CDR3 cannot be located on it reliably, and the CDR3 follows TCRdb's listing. The chain has TRBV2 and TRBJ1-2; TRBD1 is the table's D call and was not checked against the DNA. Germline-derived CDR1 and CDR2 are SNHLY and FYNNEI. The CDR3 adds up to 11 amino acids, both ends counted. The CDR3 region is CAGKRAYGCTF.

This clonotype was found many times. DNA for the CDR3: TGCAGTGCTAGATCCCCCCCGGGGGCAACCTACGAGCAGTACTTC. Translating it yields CSARSPPGATYEQYF. This sequence joins TRBV20-1 and TRBJ2-7; possibly TRBD1 or TRBD2 for D (6 bases each). Per germline, CDR1 DFQATT and CDR2 SNEGSKA (reference sequence). The CDR3 consists of 15 residues. V lost 2 bases and J 2 bases, leaving 16 bases between the germline ends.

This clonotype was counted at least ten times. The gene calls are TRBV19 and TRBJ2-1, with TRBD2 matching over 12 bases. V gave up 3 bases and J gave up 8 bases; unmatched junction bases: 5. Looked up from germline, CDR1 is LNHDA and CDR2 is SQIVND (reference sequence). The CDR3 consists of 15 residues. DNA of the CDR3: TGTGCCAGTAGTATGACTAGCGGGAGTGGGCATGAGCAGTTCTTC. Residues: CASSMTSGSGHEQFF.

This clonotype was detected ten times or more. The V call is TRBV11-2, the J call TRBJ2-7; D call uncertain. Looked up from germline, CDR1 is SGHAT and CDR2 is FQNNGV. Trimming shortened V by 3 bases and J by 2 bases, and 8 bases separated the two germline ends. CDR3 length: 13 amino acids. The CDR3 DNA is TGTGCCAGCAGCTTCAACAGTGCCTACGAGCAGTACTTC. It encodes CASSFNSAYEQYF.

V is TRBV20-1 and J is TRBJ2-5, with a possible D match to TRBD2 (6 bases). The CDR3 runs to 16 residues. Germline loops: CDR1 DFQATT, CDR2 SNEGSKA (reference sequence). Trimming removed 6 bases from V and 5 bases from J, with 25 bases in between. The CDR3 reads CSAQGRILPDNETQYF. DNA for the CDR3: TGCAGTGCCCAAGGGAGGATACTCCCTGACAATGAGACCCAGTACTTC.

This clonotype was detected ten times or more. The chain carries TRBV19 and TRBJ2-7; 8 positions match TRBD1. After removal of 3 bases from V and 0 bases from J, the junction contained 1 base not matched to a gene. The CDR3 runs to 14 residues. Germline V gene data show CDR1 as LNHDA and CDR2 as SQIVND (reference sequence). For the CDR3, the DNA is TGTGCCAGTAGTATCGGGACAGGCTCCTACGAGCAGTACTTC. Its protein is CASSIGTGSYEQYF.

This clonotype was observed many times. The J gene is TRBJ1-5, the V gene TRBV6-6; no clear D gene. The CDR3 contains 12 residues. Trimming pared 6 bases from V and 4 bases from J, leaving 7 bases between. The V gene's germline CDR1 is MNHNY and CDR2 SVGAGI (reference sequence). CDR3 protein: CASRSVNQPQHF. CDR3 nucleotides: TGTGCCAGCAGATCTGTAAATCAGCCCCAGCATTTT.

This clonotype has more than one count but fewer than ten. The CDR3 sequence: CASSQGERVAFF. CDR3 DNA: TGTGCCAGCAGCCAAGGGGAAAGGGTGGCTTTCTTT. The chain joins TRBV4-2 to TRBJ1-1; D unclear. V was shortened by 1 base and J by 11 bases, with 11 bases between the two germline ends. The CDR3 has 12 residues. CDR1 is LGHNA and CDR2 is YNFKEQ in the germline V gene.

Points on this clonotype: This may arise from a read error, as a much more abundant clone is one base away. The chain uses TRBV18 and TRBJ2-2; D may be TRBD2 (6 bases). This CDR3 is built from 16 residues. Germline assignment: CDR1 KGHSH and CDR2 LQKENI. The CDR3 region is CVSSPPAGRNTGELFF. The CDR3 DNA is TGTGTCAGCTCACCACCGGCGGGACGGAACACCGGGGAGCTGTTTTTT. The full variable domain, its missing parts supplied by reference TRBV18 and TRBJ2-2, is NAGVMQNPRHLVRRRGQEARLRCSPMKGHSHVYWYRQLPEEGLKFMVYLQKENIIDESGMPKERFSAEFPKEGPSILRIQQVVRGDSAAYFCVSSPPAGRNTGELFFGEGSRLTVL.

V gene TRBV2 combines with J gene TRBJ2-5; no firm D call. The CDR3 length is 14 residues. Trimming shortened V by 4 bases and J by 5 bases, and 14 bases separated the two germline ends. Germline lookup yields CDR1 SNHLY and CDR2 FYNNEI. DNA of the CDR3: TGTGCCAGCAGTGCTACCCTGGACGAGGAGACCCAGTACTTC. It encodes CASSATLDEETQYF.

This clonotype was counted at least ten times. V is TRBV12-3 or TRBV12-4 and J is TRBJ2-7; TRBD2 aligns across 11 bases. Trimming removed 6 bases from V and 0 bases from J; junction bases left unmatched: 4. CDR3 length: 15 residues. This CDR3 is CASRGGTSGSYEQYF. DNA of the CDR3: TGTGCCAGCAGGGGGGGGACTAGCGGCTCCTACGAGCAGTACTTC.

A note on this clonotype: A much larger clone differs by one base, so this may be a read error. This chain uses TRBV20-1 with TRBJ2-3; 10 bases are shared with TRBD1. Looked up from germline, CDR1 is DFQATT and CDR2 is SNEGSKA (reference sequence). This CDR3 contains 16 residues. The ends lost 0 bases at V and 4 bases at J; junction bases unmatched: 7. CDR3 nucleotides: TGCAGTGCTAGAGATCCGGGACAGGGGACCGCAGATACGCAGTATTTT. It is translated as CSARDPGQGTADTQYF.

This clonotype was counted ten times or more. The chain carries TRBV12-3 or TRBV12-4 and TRBJ2-5; TRBD2 is a possible D gene (6 bases). This CDR3 region has 15 residues. The V end was cut by 2 bases, the J end by 2 bases, with 12 bases between. CDR3 sequence reads: CASSLRPSVQETQYF. DNA of the CDR3: TGTGCCAGCAGTTTACGACCTAGCGTACAAGAGACCCAGTACTTC.

The CDR3 nucleotides are TGCAGTGCTAGAGATCAGGCCTATAATTCACCCCTCCACTTT. It codes for CSARDQAYNSPLHF. The chain carries TRBV20-1 and TRBJ1-6; D unresolved. Trimming removed 0 bases at V and 2 bases at J, with 5 bases between. CDR3 length: 14 amino acids. Germline V gives CDR1 DFQATT, CDR2 SNEGSKA (reference sequence).

The V gene is TRBV20-1, the J gene TRBJ1-1; TRBD1 is a possible D gene (5 bases). This CDR3 has 13 amino acids. Between the trimmed V and J ends, which lost 3 bases and 0 bases, there was a span of 8 bases. In germline, CDR1 is DFQATT, CDR2 SNEGSKA (reference sequence). The CDR3 here is CSASREMNTEAFF. CDR3 coding DNA: TGCAGTGCTAGCAGGGAGATGAACACTGAAGCTTTCTTT.

Only a few counts were recorded for this clonotype. The chain is built from TRBV19 and TRBJ1-2, with 7 bases that match TRBD1. Germline CDR1 and CDR2: LNHDA and SQIVND (reference sequence). Trimming removed 5 bases from V and 5 bases from J; junction bases left unmatched: 5. CDR3 length equals 13 residues. As DNA, the CDR3 is TGTGCCAGTAGTTTCGCACAGGGGTATGGCTACACCTTC. This gives the protein CASSFAQGYGYTF. The entire variable domain, with the rest obtained from reference TRBV19 and TRBJ1-2, is as follows: DGGITQSPKYLFRKEGQNVTLSCEQNLNHDAMYWYRQDPGQGLRLIYYSQIVNDFQKGDIAEGYSVSREKKESFPLTVTSAQKNPTAFYLCASSFAQGYGYTFGSGTRLTVV.

This clonotype appeared many times. A much larger clonotype is one base distant, so this may be a read error. The chain joins TRBV5-4 to TRBJ1-6; TRBD1 agrees at 8 bases. The germline CDR1 and CDR2 sequences are SGHNT and YYREEE (reference sequence). After removal of 4 bases from V and 2 bases from J, the junction contained 2 bases not matched to a gene. The CDR3 has 15 residues. Written as DNA, the CDR3 is TGTGCCAGCAGCCGGACAGGGCCCTATAATTCACCCCTCCACTTT. It codes for CASSRTGPYNSPLHF.

The chain joins TRBV3-1 to TRBJ2-3, with D possibly TRBD2 on 5 matching bases. V was shortened by 1 base and J by 4 bases, with 9 bases between the two germline ends. The CDR3 consists of 14 residues. Germline V CDR1 and CDR2: LGHDT, YNNKEL (reference sequence). This CDR3 reads CASSQGAVPDTQYF. CDR3 bases: TGTGCCAGCAGCCAAGGAGCGGTTCCAGATACGCAGTATTTT.

This clonotype appeared many times. The DNA for the CDR3 is TGTGCCAGTAGACCCGCGGGGAGGGGAGAGACCCAGTACTTC. Translated, it gives CASRPAGRGETQYF. This rearrangement joins TRBV19 to TRBJ2-5; 7 bases fit TRBD2. The length of the CDR3 is 14 residues. Looked up from germline, CDR1 is LNHDA and CDR2 is SQIVND (reference sequence). V lost 6 bases to trimming and J lost 4 bases; unmatched junction nucleotides: 8.

In its sample, this clonotype was seen many times. J is TRBJ2-5 and V is TRBV10-3; D might be TRBD1 (7 bases). The CDR3 covers 13 residues. CDR1 is ENHRY, CDR2 SYGVKD, per germline. V lost 6 bases, J lost 5 bases, and 13 bases lay in between. For the CDR3, the DNA is TGTGCCATCAGGACACAGGGGAGGGAGACCCAGTACTTC. The encoded protein is CAIRTQGRETQYF.

This clonotype was detected many times. The CDR3 DNA sequence: TGCAGTGCTAGAGAGGTGACAGGGGCAAGAAACTATGGCTACACCTTC. Its translation: CSAREVTGARNYGYTF. The gene calls are TRBV20-1 and TRBJ1-2; 8 bases are a match to TRBD1. The germline gives CDR1 DFQATT, CDR2 SNEGSKA (reference sequence). The CDR3 loop spans 16 amino acids. Trimming at V came to 0 bases and at J to 2 bases, leaving 8 bases not matched to a gene.

This clonotype was detected many times. The rearrangement links TRBV2 to TRBJ1-4; D unclear. There are 15 residues in the CDR3. V was clipped by 2 bases and J by 4 bases, with 11 bases between them. Germline V CDR1 and CDR2: SNHLY, FYNNEI. CDR3 sequence reads: CASSEWGQHNEKLFF. Here the CDR3 DNA reads TGTGCCAGCAGTGAATGGGGTCAACATAATGAAAAACTGTTTTTT.

The sample holds one count of this clonotype. The chain recombines TRBV2 with TRBJ2-1, with 7 bases lining up with TRBD1. Losses at the gene ends were 4 bases for V and 6 bases for J; bases not matched to a gene: 6. Germline V gives CDR1 SNHLY, CDR2 FYNNEI. This CDR3 has 14 amino acids. The CDR3 loop reads CASSARGTGNEQFF. The CDR3 DNA follows: TGTGCCAGCAGTGCCAGGGGGACGGGCAATGAGCAGTTCTTC.

Note on this clonotype: One end of the junction is discordant with germline, which a read error may explain. This rearrangement joins TRBV5-1 to TRBJ1-5, with a weak D call TRBD1 (5 bases). CDR1 SGHRS and CDR2 YFSETQ come from the germline V gene. This CDR3 is built from 14 residues. CDR3 sequence (DNA): TGCGCCAGCAGCCAGGACAATAGCAGTCAGCCCCAGCATTTT. It encodes CASSQDNSSQPQHF.